This T cell receptor beta chain was identified in a study of diagnostic markers for celiac disease (dated by TCRdb to 2020 to 2022). The cysteine opens and the phenylalanine closes a CDR3 of 12 amino acids. The entry carries no DNA sequence. CDR1 SGHRS and CDR2 YFSETQ were looked up in the germline V gene. In the absence of a count, this clonotype is rated medium-sized (0.01 to 0.1%) from its frequency. What this receptor recognizes is not known. Sequencing instrument: Illumina MiSeq. TCRdb reprocessed the reads and assigns one entry to each CDR3 protein sequence, leaving out DNA. The table held for this sample gives about 5,600 distinct CDR3 sequences. The top ten clones comprise 5.5% to 6% of the sample.

Here the chain combines TRBV5-1 and TRBJ2-1. Sample: either unsorted cells or a sorted T cell fraction (not recorded which). The sequence derives from a human donor. This table probably holds off-target reads from a library built for another chain. CDR3 loop: CASSSLSNEQFF.